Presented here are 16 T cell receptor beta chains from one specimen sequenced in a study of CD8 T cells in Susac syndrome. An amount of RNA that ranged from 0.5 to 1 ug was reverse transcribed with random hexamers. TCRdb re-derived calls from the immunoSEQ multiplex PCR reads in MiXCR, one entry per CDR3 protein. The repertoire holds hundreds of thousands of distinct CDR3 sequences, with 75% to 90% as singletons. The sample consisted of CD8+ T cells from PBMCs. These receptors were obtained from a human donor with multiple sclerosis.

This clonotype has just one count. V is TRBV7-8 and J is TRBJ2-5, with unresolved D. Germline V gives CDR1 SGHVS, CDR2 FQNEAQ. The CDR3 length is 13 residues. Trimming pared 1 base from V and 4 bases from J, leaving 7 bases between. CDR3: CASSLETIETQYF. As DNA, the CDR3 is TGTGCCAGCAGCTTAGAGACAATAGAGACCCAGTACTTC.

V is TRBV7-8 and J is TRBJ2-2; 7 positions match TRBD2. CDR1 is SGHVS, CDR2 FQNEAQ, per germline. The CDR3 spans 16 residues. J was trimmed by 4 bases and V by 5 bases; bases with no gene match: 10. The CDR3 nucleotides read TGTGCCAGCAGCCTACAACCCGCGGGGGTCACCGGGGAGCTGTTTTTT. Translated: CASSLQPAGVTGELFF.

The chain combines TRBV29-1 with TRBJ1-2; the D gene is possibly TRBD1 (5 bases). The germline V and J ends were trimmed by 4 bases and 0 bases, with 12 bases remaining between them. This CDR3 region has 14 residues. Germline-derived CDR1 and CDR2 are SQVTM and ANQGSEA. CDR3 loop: CSVAGPGTNYGYTF. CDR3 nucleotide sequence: TGCAGCGTTGCGGGGCCGGGGACTAACTATGGCTACACCTTC.

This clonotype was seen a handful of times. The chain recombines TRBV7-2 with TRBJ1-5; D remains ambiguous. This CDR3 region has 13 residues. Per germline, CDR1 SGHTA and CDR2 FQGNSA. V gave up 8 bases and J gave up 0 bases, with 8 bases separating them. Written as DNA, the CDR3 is TGTGCCAGCGGCCTTTATAGCAATCAGCCCCAGCATTTT. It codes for CASGLYSNQPQHF.

The DNA of the CDR3 is TGTGCCAGCAGCGAGACGGGACAGAATCAGCCCCAGCATTTT. This translates into CASSETGQNQPQHF. This chain joins TRBV11-2 and TRBJ1-5; TRBD1 matches 7 bases. CDR1 is SGHAT and CDR2 is FQNNGV in the germline V gene. This CDR3 has 14 amino acids. V shed 5 bases, J shed 4 bases, and the junction held 5 bases outside the gene matches.

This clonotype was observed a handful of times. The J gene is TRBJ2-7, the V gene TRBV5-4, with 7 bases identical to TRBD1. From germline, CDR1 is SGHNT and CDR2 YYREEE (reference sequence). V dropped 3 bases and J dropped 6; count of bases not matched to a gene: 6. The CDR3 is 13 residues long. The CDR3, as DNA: TGTGCCAGCAGCTGGATGACAGGGCCCGAGCAGTACTTC. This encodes CASSWMTGPEQYF.

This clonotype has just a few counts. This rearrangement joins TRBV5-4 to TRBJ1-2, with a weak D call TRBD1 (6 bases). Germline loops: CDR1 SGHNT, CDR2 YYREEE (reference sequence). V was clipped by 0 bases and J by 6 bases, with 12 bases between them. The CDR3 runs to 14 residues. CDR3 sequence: CASSLVAGGDGYTF. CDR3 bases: TGTGCCAGCAGCTTGGTTGCCGGGGGCGATGGCTACACCTTC. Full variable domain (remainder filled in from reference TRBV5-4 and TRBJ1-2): ETGVTQSPTHLIKTRGQQVTLRCSSQSGHNTVSWYQQALGQGPQFIFQYYREEENGRGNFPPRFSGLQFPNYSSELNVNALELDDSALYLCASSLVAGGDGYTFGSGTRLTVV.

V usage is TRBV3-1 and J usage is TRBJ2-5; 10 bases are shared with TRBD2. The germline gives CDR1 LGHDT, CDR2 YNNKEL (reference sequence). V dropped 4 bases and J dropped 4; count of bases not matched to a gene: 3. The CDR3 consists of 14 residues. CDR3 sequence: CASSPRLAGETQYF. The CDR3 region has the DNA TGTGCCAGCAGCCCCCGACTAGCGGGAGAGACCCAGTACTTC.

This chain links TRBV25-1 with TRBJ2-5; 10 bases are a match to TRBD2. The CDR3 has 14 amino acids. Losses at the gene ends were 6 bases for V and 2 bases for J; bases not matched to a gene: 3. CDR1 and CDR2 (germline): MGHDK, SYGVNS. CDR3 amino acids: CASRGLAVQETQYF. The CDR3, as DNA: TGTGCCAGCAGAGGACTAGCGGTACAAGAGACCCAGTACTTC.

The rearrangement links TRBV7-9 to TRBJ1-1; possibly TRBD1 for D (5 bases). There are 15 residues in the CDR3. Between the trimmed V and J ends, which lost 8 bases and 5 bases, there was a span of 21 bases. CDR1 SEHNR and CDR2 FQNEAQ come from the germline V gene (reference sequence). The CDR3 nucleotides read TGTGCCAGCCCCAAAGAAGACAGCCACCCAACTGAAGCTTTCTTT. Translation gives CASPKEDSHPTEAFF.

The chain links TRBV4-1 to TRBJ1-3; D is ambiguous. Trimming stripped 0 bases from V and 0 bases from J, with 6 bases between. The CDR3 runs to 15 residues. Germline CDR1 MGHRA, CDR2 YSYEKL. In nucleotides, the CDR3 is TGCGCCAGCAGCCAAGAATCCAGCTCTGGAAACACCATATATTTT. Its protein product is CASSQESSSGNTIYF.

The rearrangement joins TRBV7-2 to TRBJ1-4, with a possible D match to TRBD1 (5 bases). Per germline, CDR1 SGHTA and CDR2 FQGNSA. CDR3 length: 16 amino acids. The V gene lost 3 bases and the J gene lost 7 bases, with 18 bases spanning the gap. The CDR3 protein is CASSLEGRWSGEKLFF. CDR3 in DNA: TGTGCCAGCAGCTTGGAGGGGCGATGGTCGGGTGAAAAACTGTTTTTT.

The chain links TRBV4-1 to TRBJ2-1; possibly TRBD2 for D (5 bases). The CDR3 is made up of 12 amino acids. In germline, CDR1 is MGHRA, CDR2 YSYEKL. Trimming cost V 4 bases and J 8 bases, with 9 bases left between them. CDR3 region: CASSLGEHEQFF. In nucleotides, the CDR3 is TGCGCCAGCAGCCTCGGGGAGCATGAGCAGTTCTTC.

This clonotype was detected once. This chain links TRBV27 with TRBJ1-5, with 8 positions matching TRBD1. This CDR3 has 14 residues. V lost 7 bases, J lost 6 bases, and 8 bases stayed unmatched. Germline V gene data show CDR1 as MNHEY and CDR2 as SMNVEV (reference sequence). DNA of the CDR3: TGTGCCAGCATGCAGGGGGCGCAGGGTCAGCCCCAGCATTTT. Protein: CASMQGAQGQPQHF.

This chain's CDR3 is CAISEGYGTEAFF. CDR3 bases: TGTGCCATCAGTGAGGGATACGGTACGGAAGCTTTCTTT. The chain links TRBV10-3 to TRBJ1-1, with no clear D. V shed 2 bases and J shed 8 bases, with 12 bases lying between them. The CDR3 consists of 13 residues. CDR1 ENHRY and CDR2 SYGVKD come from the germline V gene.

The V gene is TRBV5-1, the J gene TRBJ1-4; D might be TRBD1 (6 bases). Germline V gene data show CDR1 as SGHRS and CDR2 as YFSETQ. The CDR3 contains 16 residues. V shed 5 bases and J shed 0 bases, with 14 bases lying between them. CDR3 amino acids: CASSSGEEATNEKLFF. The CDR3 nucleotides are TGCGCCAGCAGTTCAGGGGAGGAAGCAACTAATGAAAAACTGTTTTTT.